A single sample gave rise to the 9 T cell receptor beta chains below, sequenced in a study of blood T cell repertoires in COVID-19. The data were produced by immunoSEQ multiplex PCR, yet TCRdb's version contains in-frame clones alone and is incomplete. The table shows about 130,000 clones, with more than 70% occurring only once. The sequenced sample consisted of peripheral blood. The receptors stem from a man between 65 and 85 years old with acute or convalescent COVID-19.

This clone was counted only a few times. This chain links TRBV12-5 with TRBJ1-5, with 8 bases lining up with TRBD1. V lost 3 bases and J lost 2; bases outside the gene matches: 6. The germline V gene encodes CDR1 LGHNT and CDR2 FRNRAP. This CDR3 is 16 amino acids long. The CDR3 DNA follows: TGTGCTAGTGGTTTAACAGGGGGAGGGCGCAATCAGCCCCAGCATTTT. Translated: CASGLTGGGRNQPQHF.

This clone was observed a handful of times. The genes are TRBV4-2 and TRBJ1-6; D unresolved. The CDR3 length is 16 residues. Looked up from germline, CDR1 is LGHNA and CDR2 is YNFKEQ. V was pared by 0 bases and J by 0 bases, with 6 bases between. The CDR3 region has the DNA TGTGCCAGCAGCCAAGATGAGAGCTCCTATAATTCACCCCTCCACTTT. Translated: CASSQDESSYNSPLHF.

The J gene is TRBJ1-4, the V gene TRBV5-1; D may be TRBD1 (6 bases). V gave up 4 bases and J gave up 0 bases, with 10 bases separating them. The CDR3 is made up of 15 amino acids. Germline V CDR1 and CDR2: SGHRS, YFSETQ. The CDR3 is CASSPDRPTNEKLFF. The CDR3 coding sequence is TGCGCCAGCAGCCCTGACAGGCCAACTAATGAAAAACTGTTTTTT.

J is TRBJ1-2 and V is TRBV19, with 8 nucleotides matching TRBD1. V lost 6 bases and J lost 7; bases outside the gene matches: 4. Germline V lookup: CDR1 LNHDA, CDR2 SQIVND (reference sequence). The CDR3 consists of 12 residues. Here the CDR3 DNA reads TGTGCCAGTAGGCAGGGGGCGGTTGGCTACACCTTC. Encoded protein: CASRQGAVGYTF. The full variable domain, its missing parts supplied by reference TRBV19 and TRBJ1-2, is DGGITQSPKYLFRKEGQNVTLSCEQNLNHDAMYWYRQDPGQGLRLIYYSQIVNDFQKGDIAEGYSVSREKKESFPLTVTSAQKNPTAFYLCASRQGAVGYTFGSGTRLTVV.

This chain links TRBV29-1 with TRBJ2-7; 12 nucleotides line up with TRBD1. Germline V gene data show CDR1 as SQVTM and CDR2 as ANQGSEA. V lost 7 bases, J lost 2 bases, and 3 bases stayed unmatched. This CDR3 has 13 amino acids. The CDR3 is CSGGQGAPYEQYF. In nucleotides, the CDR3 is TGCAGCGGGGGACAGGGGGCACCCTACGAGCAGTACTTC.

J is TRBJ1-5 and V is TRBV7-2; 9 bases agree with TRBD1. The ends lost 5 bases at V and 3 bases at J; junction bases unmatched: 5. The germline V gene encodes CDR1 SGHTA and CDR2 FQGNSA. This CDR3 region has 15 residues. This chain's CDR3 is CASSKDRGDNQPQHF. CDR3 in DNA: TGTGCCAGCAGCAAGGACAGGGGAGACAATCAGCCCCAGCATTTT. Supplemented by reference TRBV7-2 and TRBJ1-5, the full variable domain reads GAGVSQSPSNKVTEKGKDVELRCDPISGHTALYWYRQSLGQGLEFLIYFQGNSAPDKSGLPSDRFSAERTGGSVSTLTIQRTQQEDSAVYLCASSKDRGDNQPQHFGDGTRLSIL.

This sequence joins TRBV6-6 and TRBJ2-7; 8 bases are a match to TRBD1. V gave up 3 bases and J gave up 7 bases; unmatched junction bases: 8. This CDR3 comprises 14 residues. Germline V gene lookup returns CDR1 MNHNY and CDR2 SVGAGI (reference sequence). CDR3 amino acids: CASSYPEDRVEQYF. The CDR3 bases are TGTGCCAGCAGTTATCCCGAGGACAGGGTGGAGCAGTACTTC.

The rearrangement joins TRBV2 to TRBJ1-5; 8 bases fit TRBD1. CDR1 and CDR2 (germline): SNHLY, FYNNEI. The CDR3 consists of 15 residues. J was trimmed by 2 bases and V by 4 bases; bases with no gene match: 4. The CDR3, as DNA: TGTGCCAGCAGTGGGGCGACAGGGGGCAATCAGCCCCAGCATTTT. Residues: CASSGATGGNQPQHF.

This clone has a handful of counts. The V call is TRBV6-5, the J call TRBJ1-2, with TRBD1 matching 8 bases. There are 14 residues in the CDR3. CDR1 MNHEY and CDR2 SVGAGI come from the germline V gene. With V trimmed by 4 bases and J by 2 bases, 3 bases remained unmatched. The CDR3 sequence: CASSFRDRNYGYTF. The CDR3, as DNA: TGTGCCAGCAGTTTCCGGGACAGGAACTATGGCTACACCTTC.